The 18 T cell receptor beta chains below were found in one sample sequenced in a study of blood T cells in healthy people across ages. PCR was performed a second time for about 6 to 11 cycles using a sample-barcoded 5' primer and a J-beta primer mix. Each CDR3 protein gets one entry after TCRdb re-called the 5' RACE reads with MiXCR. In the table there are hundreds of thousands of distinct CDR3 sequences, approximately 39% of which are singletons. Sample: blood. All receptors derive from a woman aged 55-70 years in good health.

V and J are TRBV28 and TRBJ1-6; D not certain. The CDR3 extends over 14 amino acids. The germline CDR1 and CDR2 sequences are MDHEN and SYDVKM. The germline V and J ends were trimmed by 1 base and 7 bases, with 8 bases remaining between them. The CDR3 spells CASSLYIKNSPLHF. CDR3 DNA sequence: TGTGCCAGCAGTTTATACATAAAGAATTCACCCCTCCACTTT.

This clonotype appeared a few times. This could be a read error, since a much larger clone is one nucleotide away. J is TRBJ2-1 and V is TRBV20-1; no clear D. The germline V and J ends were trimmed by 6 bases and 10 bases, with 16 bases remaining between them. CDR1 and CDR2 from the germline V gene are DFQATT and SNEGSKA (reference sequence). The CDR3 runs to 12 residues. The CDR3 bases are TGCAGTGCAATAGAACGGGTGGGGGAGCAGTTCTTC. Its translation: CSAIERVGEQFF.

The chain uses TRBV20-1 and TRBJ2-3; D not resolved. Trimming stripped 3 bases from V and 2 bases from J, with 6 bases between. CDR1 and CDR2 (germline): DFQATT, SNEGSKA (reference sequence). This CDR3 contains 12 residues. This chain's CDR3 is CSARQNTDTQYF. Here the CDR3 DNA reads TGCAGTGCTAGGCAGAACACAGATACGCAGTATTTT.

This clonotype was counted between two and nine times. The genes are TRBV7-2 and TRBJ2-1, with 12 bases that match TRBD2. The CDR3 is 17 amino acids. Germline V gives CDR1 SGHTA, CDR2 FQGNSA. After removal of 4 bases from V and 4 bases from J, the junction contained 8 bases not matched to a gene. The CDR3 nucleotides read TGTGCCAGCAGCTACACCCTAGCGGGGGGGGTATACAATGAGCAGTTCTTC. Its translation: CASSYTLAGGVYNEQFF.

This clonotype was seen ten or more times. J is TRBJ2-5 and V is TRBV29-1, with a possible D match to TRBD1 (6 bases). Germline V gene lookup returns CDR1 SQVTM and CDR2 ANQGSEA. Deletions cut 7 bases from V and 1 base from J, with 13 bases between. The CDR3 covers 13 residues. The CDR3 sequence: CSAYRVGQETQYF. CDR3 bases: TGCAGCGCGTACAGGGTTGGCCAAGAGACCCAGTACTTC. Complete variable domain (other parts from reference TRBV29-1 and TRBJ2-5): SAVISQKPSRDICQRGTSLTIQCQVDSQVTMMFWYRQQPGQSLTLIATANQGSEATYESGFVIDKFPISRPNLTFSTLTVSNMSPEDSSIYLCSAYRVGQETQYFGPGTRLLVL.

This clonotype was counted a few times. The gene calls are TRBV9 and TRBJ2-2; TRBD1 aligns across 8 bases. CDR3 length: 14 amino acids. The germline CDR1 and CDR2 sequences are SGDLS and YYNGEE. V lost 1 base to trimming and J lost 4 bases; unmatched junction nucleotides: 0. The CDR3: CASSVQGATGELFF. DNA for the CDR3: TGTGCCAGCAGCGTACAGGGGGCCACCGGGGAGCTGTTTTTT.

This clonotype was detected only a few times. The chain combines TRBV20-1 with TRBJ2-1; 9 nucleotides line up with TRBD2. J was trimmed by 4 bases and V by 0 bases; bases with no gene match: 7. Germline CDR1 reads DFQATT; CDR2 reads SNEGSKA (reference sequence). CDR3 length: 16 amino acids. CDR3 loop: CSARDVSSGKYNEQFF. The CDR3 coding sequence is TGCAGTGCTAGAGATGTGTCTAGCGGGAAGTACAATGAGCAGTTCTTC.

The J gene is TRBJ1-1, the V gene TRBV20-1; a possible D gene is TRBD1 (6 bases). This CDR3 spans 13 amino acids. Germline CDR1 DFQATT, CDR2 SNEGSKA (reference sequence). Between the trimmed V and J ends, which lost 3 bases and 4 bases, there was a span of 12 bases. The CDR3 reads CSASRGRGTEAFF. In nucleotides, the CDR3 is TGCAGTGCTAGCAGGGGCAGGGGCACTGAAGCTTTCTTT.

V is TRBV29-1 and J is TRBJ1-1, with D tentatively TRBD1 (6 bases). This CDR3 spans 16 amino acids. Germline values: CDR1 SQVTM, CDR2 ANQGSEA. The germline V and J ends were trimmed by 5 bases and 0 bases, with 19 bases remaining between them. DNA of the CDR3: TGCAGCGTTCTACAGGGATGGGAGGGCCTGAACACTGAAGCTTTCTTT. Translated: CSVLQGWEGLNTEAFF.

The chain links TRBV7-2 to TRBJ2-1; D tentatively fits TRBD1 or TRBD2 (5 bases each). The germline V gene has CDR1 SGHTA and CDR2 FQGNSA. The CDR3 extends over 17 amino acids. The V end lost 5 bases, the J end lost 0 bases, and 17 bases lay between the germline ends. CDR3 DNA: TGTGCCAGCAGCCAAGAGGGGTCCCTTAACTCCTACAATGAGCAGTTCTTC. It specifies CASSQEGSLNSYNEQFF.

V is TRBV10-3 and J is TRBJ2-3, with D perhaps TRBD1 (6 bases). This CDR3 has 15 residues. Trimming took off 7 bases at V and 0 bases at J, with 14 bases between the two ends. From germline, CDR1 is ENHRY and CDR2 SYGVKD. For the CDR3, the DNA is TGTGCCATCAACCAGGCAGGGGTCAGCACAGATACGCAGTATTTT. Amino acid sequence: CAINQAGVSTDTQYF.

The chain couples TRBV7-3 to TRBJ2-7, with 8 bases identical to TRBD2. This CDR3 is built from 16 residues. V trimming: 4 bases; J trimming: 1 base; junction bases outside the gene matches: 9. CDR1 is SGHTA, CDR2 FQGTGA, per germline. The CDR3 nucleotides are TGTGCCAGCAGCTCCGCGGGGGGAACCCGTTCCTACGAGCAGTACTTC. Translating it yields CASSSAGGTRSYEQYF.

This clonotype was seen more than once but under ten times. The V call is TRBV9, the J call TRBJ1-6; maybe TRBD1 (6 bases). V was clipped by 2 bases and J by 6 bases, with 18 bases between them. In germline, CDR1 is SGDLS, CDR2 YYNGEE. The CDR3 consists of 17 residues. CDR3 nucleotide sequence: TGTGCCAGCAGCGTGTTAGGGGGATATGGGTCTAATTCACCCCTCCACTTT. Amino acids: CASSVLGGYGSNSPLHF.

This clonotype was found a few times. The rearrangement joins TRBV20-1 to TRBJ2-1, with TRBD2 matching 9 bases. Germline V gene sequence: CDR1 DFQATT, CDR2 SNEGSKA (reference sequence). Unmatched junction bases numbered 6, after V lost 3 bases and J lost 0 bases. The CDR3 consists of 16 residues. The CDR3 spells CSARFSAGGSYNEQFF. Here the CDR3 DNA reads TGCAGTGCTAGGTTCTCAGCGGGGGGCTCCTACAATGAGCAGTTCTTC.

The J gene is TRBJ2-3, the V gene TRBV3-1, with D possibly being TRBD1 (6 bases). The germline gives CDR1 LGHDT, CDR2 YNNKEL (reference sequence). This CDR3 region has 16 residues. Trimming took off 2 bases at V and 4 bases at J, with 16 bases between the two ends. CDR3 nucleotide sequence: TGTGCCAGCAGCCAAAAGAGGGGGAGTTCCGCAGATACGCAGTATTTT. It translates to CASSQKRGSSADTQYF.

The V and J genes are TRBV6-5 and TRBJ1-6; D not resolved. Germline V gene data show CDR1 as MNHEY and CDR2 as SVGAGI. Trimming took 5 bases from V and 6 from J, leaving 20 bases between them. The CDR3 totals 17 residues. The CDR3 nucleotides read TGTGCCAGCAGTGTACTGTCTAGTATGGCCATTAATTCACCCCTCCACTTT. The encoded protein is CASSVLSSMAINSPLHF.

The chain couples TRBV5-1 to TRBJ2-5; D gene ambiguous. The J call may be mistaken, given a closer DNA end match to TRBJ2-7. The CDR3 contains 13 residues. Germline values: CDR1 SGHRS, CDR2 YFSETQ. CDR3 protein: CASSFGPLYEQYF. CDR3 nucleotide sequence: TGCGCCAGCAGCTTCGGACCGCTCTACGAGCAGTACTTC.

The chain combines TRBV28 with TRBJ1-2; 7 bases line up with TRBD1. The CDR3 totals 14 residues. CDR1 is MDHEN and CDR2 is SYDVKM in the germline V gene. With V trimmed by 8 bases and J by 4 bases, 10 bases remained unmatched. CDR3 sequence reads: CASYSTGMGYGYTF. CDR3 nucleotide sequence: TGTGCCAGCTACTCGACAGGGATGGGCTATGGCTACACCTTC.